This entry describes one T cell receptor beta chain. One end of the junction fails to match germline, which may point to a read error. From the 5' RACE reads, TCRdb called clonotypes with MiXCR, one entry per CDR3 protein. The profile shows around 470,000 distinct CDR3 sequences, 14% of them singletons. The source of the sample is a study of identical twins. From germline, CDR1 is LGHDT and CDR2 YNNKEL (reference sequence). The CDR3 has 15 amino acids. These data were also reused for a study on yellow fever vaccine responses in identical twins.

The sequencing sample was made of CD4+ T cells sorted from blood. This sequence originates from a young woman in good health. This chain connects TRBV3-1 to TRBJ2-3; TRBD1 agrees at 9 bases. In DNA form, the CDR3 reads TGTGCCACCAGCCAAGGGGACAGGGCTACAGATACGCAGTATTTT. Protein sequence: CATSQGDRATDTQYF.